This T cell receptor (beta chain) is drawn from a study of PD-1 blockade in classical Hodgkin lymphoma (dated by TCRdb to 2020 to 2021). Study-wide context: Nivolumab dosing was 3 mg/kg intravenously every 2 weeks, continuing until either disease progression or unacceptable toxicity. The study used TCR beta sequencing and CyTOF to define a peripheral blood immune signature of response to PD-1 blockade in classical Hodgkin lymphoma. Results the study describes overall, beyond this receptor: Trial patients achieving complete response had baseline diversity similar to newly diagnosed patients, whereas partial responders and progressors had significantly lower diversity. The study was restricted to a single clinical trial cohort, and the causes of repertoire differences, possibly disease activity or prior therapy, were left undefined. CD4+ but not CD8+ TCR diversity rose significantly by C4D1 (p=0.0027 vs p=0.16), most apparent in complete responders (p=0.02). Lower diversity was seen in patients whose nivolumab began less than 1 year after ASCT, and these patients were left out of later analyses so that immune reconstitution would not confound the results. Baseline TCR diversity was reported to be lower in newly diagnosed patients than in healthy donors, and even lower in relapsed/refractory patients.

Genomic DNA was isolated using the Qiagen DNeasy kit from unsorted PBMCs as well as from negatively selected CD4+ and CD8+ fractions. TCR beta CDR3 regions were amplified by immunoSEQ multiplex PCR using primers annealing to V and J segments. A synthetic immune receptor repertoire was used to minimize amplification bias, and any remaining bias was removed computationally after sequencing. In the paper's pipeline: Custom Python scripts were used to quantify repertoire diversity as the Shannon entropy index. Unsorted, CD4+ and CD8+ repertoires were examined separately, except in combined analyses, for which CD4+ and CD8+ sequences were merged in silico. Clonal expansion was defined as a frequency increase of at least 2-fold after treatment compared with C1D1, and clones undetected at baseline were assigned a pseudocount of 0.5. Singleton clones were defined as clones with 0 or 1 copy at C1D1, and non-singleton clones were defined as clones with 2 or more copies. Clones expanded in unsorted samples were annotated as CD4+, CD8+ or unknown by matching protein sequences in sorted samples from the same patient. Wilcoxon tests on paired samples were used to test diversity changes from C1D1 to C4D1. TCRdb obtained this table from immuneACCESS and retained in-frame rearrangements with V and J assigned. These tables miss some clones; where compared with another copy, unresolved V genes account for less than half of the shortfall, and the remainder is unexplained. The V and J calls and clone size are taken from that table; D and trimming were inferred from the DNA. The sample table records around 13,000 clones; more than 65% of these occur just once. The top ten constitute roughly 25% of the sample.

Concerning this clone: Its cognate antigen has yet to be identified. Base-call qualities are not available, and no considerably larger clone is one nucleotide away.

The junction shows trimming of 4 bases on V and 1 base on J, and the gene matches do not reach 9 bases of it. CDR1 is given as MGHRA and CDR2 as YSYEKL, both from the germline V gene. Taken from cysteine to phenylalanine, the CDR3 has 16 residues. Just the 48-base CDR3 DNA is kept, in frame starting at base 1. Reading the label with the study, this specimen's time point is: cycle 1 day 1 (C1D1), immediately before nivolumab initiation. Relapse after autologous stem cell transplantation had occurred in all trial patients, and cohorts A, B and C were distinguished by prior brentuximab vedotin exposure. A Miltenyi CD8+ T cell isolation kit was used for magnetic negative selection to purify CD8+ T cells from thawed PBMCs. The trial cohort included fewer than 60 patients with relapsed/refractory classical Hodgkin lymphoma, and each patient had a best overall response of complete response, partial response or progressive disease. In the multi-cohort phase II CheckMate 205 trial, trial patients received single-agent nivolumab. Best overall response was determined by an independent review committee according to the 2007 International Working Group response criteria. Trial PBMCs were collected immediately before nivolumab initiation (C1D1) and during therapy at cycle 2 day 1 and cycle 4 day 1. Peripheral blood was collected in 8 mL Vacutainer Cell Preparation Tubes, from which PBMCs were isolated by centrifugation and then cryopreserved. Purified CD4+ and CD8+ fractions were prepared only for cases where an additional PBMC sample was available. Magnetically labelled cells were removed on LS columns in a quadroMACS separator, and the flow-through was retained as the purified fraction.

This clonotype originated in a human donor with classical Hodgkin lymphoma. The V gene is TRBV4-1 and the J gene is TRBJ1-2, with TRBD1 identical over 7 junction bases. The starting material was CD8+ T cells from blood, obtained at baseline. The CDR3 region has the sequence CASSPTLDRVNYGYTF. In nucleotides, the sequence is TGCGCCAGCAGCCCGACCCTAGACAGGGTTAACTATGGCTACACCTTC.